Sequencing of this T cell receptor (beta chain) was carried out in a study of T cells in Graves' hyperthyroidism and ophthalmopathy. Whole-study context: Peripheral blood was obtained at initial diagnosis, preceding any treatment. General study results and limits: Also found in blood were most expanded thyroid clonotypes above 0.001. The model forecast ophthalmopathy, anticipating it by a median approximately 6.1 months before onset.

From RNA transcripts, TCR beta CDR3 regions were amplified. During a first-round RT-PCR of the TCR CDR3, the HTBI primer set was used. TCRdb re-called the multiplex PCR reads through MiXCR, storing one row per CDR3 protein. This sample has fewer than 550,000 distinct CDR3 sequences, with around 16% found just once. Absent ophthalmopathy progression within 18 months defined stable Graves' hyperthyroidism. Note on this clonotype: The antigen is undetermined.

The junction had 10 bases not matched to a gene; V was cut back by 6 bases and J by 5 bases. The CDR3 totals 15 residues. Looked up from germline, CDR1 is SEHNR and CDR2 is FQNEAQ (reference sequence). Source material: blood. The J gene is TRBJ2-5, the V gene TRBV7-9; TRBD1 matches 9 bases. The receptor comes from a woman aged 18-29 years with Graves' hyperthyroidism. CDR3 sequence: CASRPPQGARETQYF. DNA of the CDR3: TGTGCCAGCAGACCCCCACAGGGGGCAAGGGAGACCCAGTACTTC.